This T cell receptor (beta chain) derives from a study of graft-versus-host responses after intestinal transplantation. Turning to the study itself: For two to four years after anti-thymocyte globulin induction, all recipients took tacrolimus and steroids. Findings and caveats of the study: Early post-transplant falls in HvG clones accompanied the peak levels of circulating GvH clones. Graft-versus-host to host-versus-graft clonal ratios in allografts were high in patients with graft-donor T cell macrochimerism. Recipient bone marrow held GvH clones, some seen earlier in ileum or blood.

This clone was seen only once. No antigen is known for it. Germline V gives CDR1 SGDLS, CDR2 YYNGEE. The CDR3 length is 16 residues. V lost 4 bases and J lost 3; bases outside the gene matches: 10. Clones were read by immunoSEQ multiplex PCR, and TCRdb kept only the in-frame ones, dropping some. The sample includes about 94,000 clones, roughly 90% of them seen just once. The sequence was collected from a human donor who received an intestinal transplant. The V gene is TRBV9, the J gene TRBJ2-3, with TRBD1 matching 8 bases. The sample here was unstimulated CD8+ T cells sorted from spleen or lymph node cells, taken before intestinal transplant. CDR3 nucleotide sequence: TGTGCCAGCAGCCCGACGGGACAGGTAGAGACAGATACGCAGTATTTT. It is translated as CASSPTGQVETDTQYF.